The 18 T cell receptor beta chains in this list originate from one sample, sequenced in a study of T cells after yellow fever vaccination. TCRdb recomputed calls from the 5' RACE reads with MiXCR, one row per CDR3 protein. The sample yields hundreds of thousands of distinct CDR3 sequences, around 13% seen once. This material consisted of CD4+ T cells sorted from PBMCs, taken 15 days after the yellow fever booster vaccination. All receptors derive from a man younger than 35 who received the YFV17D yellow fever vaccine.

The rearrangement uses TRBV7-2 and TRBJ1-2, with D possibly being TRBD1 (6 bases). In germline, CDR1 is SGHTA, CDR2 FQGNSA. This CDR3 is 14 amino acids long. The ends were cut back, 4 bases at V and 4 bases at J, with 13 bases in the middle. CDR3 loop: CASSSQGRSYGYTF. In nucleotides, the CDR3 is TGTGCCAGCAGCTCGCAGGGGAGGAGCTATGGCTACACCTTC.

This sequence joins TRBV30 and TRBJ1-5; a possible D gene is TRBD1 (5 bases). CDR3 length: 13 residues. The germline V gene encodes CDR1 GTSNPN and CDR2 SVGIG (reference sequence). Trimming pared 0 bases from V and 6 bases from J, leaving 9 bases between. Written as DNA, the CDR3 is TGTGCCTGGAGTGTTGATGACAGTCAGCCCCAGCATTTT. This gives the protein CAWSVDDSQPQHF.

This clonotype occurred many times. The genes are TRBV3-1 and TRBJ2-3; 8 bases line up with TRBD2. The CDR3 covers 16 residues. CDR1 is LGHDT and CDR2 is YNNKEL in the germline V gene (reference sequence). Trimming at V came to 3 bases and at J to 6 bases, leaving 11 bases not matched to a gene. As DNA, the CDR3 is TGTGCCAGCAGCCAGGACACCGGGACTAGAATGGATACGCAGTATTTT. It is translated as CASSQDTGTRMDTQYF.

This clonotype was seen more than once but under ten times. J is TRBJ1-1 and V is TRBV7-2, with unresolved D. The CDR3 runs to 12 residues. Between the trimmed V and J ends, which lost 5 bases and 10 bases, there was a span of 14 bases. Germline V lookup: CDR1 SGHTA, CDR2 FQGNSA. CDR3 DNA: TGTGCCAGCAGCCCCTCGGGGAGGTCAGCTTTCTTT. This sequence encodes CASSPSGRSAFF. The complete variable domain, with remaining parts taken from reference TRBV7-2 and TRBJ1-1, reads GAGVSQSPSNKVTEKGKDVELRCDPISGHTALYWYRQSLGQGLEFLIYFQGNSAPDKSGLPSDRFSAERTGGSVSTLTIQRTQQEDSAVYLCASSPSGRSAFFGQGTRLTVV.

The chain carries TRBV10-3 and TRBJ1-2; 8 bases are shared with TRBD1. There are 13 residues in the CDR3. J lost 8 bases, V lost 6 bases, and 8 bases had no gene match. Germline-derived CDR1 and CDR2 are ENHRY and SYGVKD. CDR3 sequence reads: CAISPGQGGGYTF. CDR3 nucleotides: TGTGCCATCAGCCCCGGACAGGGAGGAGGCTACACCTTC.

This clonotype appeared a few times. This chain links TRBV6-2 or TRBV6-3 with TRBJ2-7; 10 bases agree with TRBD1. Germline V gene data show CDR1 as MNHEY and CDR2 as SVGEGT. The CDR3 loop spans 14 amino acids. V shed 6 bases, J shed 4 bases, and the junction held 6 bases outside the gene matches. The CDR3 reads CASSQPGQGYEQYV. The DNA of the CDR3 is TGTGCCAGCAGCCAACCGGGACAGGGGTACGAGCAGTACGTC.

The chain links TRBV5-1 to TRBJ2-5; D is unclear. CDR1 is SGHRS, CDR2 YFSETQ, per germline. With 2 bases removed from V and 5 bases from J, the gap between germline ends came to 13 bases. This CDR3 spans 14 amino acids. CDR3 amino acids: CASSLWTRGETQYF. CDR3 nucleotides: TGCGCCAGCAGCTTATGGACGCGAGGCGAGACCCAGTACTTC.

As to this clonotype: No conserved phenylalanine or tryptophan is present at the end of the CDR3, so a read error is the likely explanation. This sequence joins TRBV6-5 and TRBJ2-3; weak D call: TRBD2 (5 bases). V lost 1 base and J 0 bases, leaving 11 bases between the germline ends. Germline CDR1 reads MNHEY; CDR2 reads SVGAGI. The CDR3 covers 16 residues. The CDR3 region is CASSYLRRGSTDTQYS. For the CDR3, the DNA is TGTGCCAGCAGTTACTTGAGACGGGGTAGCACAGATACGCAGTATTCT.

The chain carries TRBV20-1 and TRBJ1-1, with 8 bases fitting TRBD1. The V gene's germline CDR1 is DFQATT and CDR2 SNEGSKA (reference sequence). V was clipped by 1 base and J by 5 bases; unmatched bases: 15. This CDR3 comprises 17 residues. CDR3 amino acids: CSARGMKGQDLGTEAFF. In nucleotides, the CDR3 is TGCAGTGCTAGAGGCATGAAGGGACAGGACCTTGGGACTGAAGCTTTCTTT.

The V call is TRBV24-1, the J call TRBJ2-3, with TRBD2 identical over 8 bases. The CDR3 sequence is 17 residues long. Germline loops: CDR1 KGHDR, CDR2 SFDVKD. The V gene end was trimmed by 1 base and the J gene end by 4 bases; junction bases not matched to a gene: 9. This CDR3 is CATSDLFSGGGPDTQYF. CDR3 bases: TGTGCCACCAGTGATTTATTCAGCGGGGGAGGACCAGATACGCAGTATTTT.

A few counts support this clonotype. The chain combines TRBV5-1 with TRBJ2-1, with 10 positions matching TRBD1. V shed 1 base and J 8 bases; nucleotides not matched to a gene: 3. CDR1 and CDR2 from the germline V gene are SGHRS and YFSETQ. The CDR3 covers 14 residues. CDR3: CASSLRQGADEQFF. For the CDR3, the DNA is TGCGCCAGCAGCTTGCGACAGGGGGCGGATGAGCAGTTCTTC.

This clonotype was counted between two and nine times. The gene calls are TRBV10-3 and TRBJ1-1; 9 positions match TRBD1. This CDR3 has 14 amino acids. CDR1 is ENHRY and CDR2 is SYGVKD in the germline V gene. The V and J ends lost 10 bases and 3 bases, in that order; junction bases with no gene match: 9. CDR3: CATEQGARDTEAFF. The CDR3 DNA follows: TGTGCCACGGAACAGGGGGCGCGGGACACTGAAGCTTTCTTT.

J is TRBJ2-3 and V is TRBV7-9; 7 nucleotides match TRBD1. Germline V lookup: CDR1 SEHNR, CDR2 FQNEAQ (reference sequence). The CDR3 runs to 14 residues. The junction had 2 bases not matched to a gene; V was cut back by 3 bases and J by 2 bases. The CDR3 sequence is CASSFGTDTDTQYF. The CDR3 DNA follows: TGTGCCAGCAGCTTCGGGACAGACACAGATACGCAGTATTTT. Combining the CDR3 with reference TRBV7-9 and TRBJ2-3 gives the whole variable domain DTGVSQNPRHKITKRGQNVTFRCDPISEHNRLYWYRQTLGQGPEFLTYFQNEAQLEKSRLLSDRFSAERPKGSFSTLEIQRTEQGDSAMYLCASSFGTDTDTQYFGPGTRLTVL.

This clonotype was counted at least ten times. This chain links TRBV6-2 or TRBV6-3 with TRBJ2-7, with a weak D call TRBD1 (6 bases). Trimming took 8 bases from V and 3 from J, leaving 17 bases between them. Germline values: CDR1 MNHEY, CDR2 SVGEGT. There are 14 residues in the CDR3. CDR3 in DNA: TGTGCCAGCGAGCAACAGGGCCGTGGCTACGAGCAGTACTTC. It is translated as CASEQQGRGYEQYF.

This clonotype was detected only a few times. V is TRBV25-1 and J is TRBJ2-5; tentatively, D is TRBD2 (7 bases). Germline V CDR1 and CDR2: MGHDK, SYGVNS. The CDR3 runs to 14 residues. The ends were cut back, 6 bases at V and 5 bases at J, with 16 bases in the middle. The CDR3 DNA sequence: TGTGCCAGCAGGGAGGGGGGGGGCTGGGAGACCCAGTACTTC. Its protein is CASREGGGWETQYF. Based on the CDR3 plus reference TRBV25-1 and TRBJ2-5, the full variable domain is EADIYQTPRYLVIGTGKKITLECSQTMGHDKMYWYQQDPGMELHLIHYSYGVNSTEKGDLSSESTVSRIRTEHFPLTLESARPSHTSQYLCASREGGGWETQYFGPGTRLLVL.

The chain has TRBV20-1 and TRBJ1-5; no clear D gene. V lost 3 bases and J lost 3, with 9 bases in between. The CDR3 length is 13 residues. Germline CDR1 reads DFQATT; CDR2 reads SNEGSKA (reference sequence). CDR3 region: CSASVDFNQPQHF. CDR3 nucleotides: TGCAGTGCTAGTGTCGACTTCAATCAGCCCCAGCATTTT.

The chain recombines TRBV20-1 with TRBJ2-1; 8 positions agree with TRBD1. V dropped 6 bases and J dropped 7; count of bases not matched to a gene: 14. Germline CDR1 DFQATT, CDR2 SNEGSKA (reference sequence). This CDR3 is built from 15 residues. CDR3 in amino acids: CSAGDPKQGGNEQFF. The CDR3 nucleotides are TGCAGTGCGGGCGATCCGAAACAGGGGGGAAATGAGCAGTTCTTC.

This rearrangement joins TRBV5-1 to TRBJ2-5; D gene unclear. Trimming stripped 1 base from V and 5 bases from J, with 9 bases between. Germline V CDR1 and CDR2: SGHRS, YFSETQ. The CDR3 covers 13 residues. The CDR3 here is CASSLNAWETQYF. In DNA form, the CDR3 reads TGCGCCAGCAGCTTGAACGCGTGGGAGACCCAGTACTTC.